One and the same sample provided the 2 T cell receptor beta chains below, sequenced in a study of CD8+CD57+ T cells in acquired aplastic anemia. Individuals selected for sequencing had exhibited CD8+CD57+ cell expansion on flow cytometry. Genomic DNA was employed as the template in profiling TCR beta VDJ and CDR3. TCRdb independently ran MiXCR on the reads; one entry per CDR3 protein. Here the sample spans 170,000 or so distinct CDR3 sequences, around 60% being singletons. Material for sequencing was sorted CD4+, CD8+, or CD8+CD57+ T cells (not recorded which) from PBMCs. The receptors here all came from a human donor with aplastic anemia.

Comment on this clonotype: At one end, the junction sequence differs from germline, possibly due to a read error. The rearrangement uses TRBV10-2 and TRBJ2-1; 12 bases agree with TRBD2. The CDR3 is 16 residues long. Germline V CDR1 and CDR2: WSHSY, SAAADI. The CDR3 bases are TGTGCCAGCAGTTACCGAACGACTAGCGGGAGCAATGAGCAGTTCTTC. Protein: CASSYRTTSGSNEQFF.

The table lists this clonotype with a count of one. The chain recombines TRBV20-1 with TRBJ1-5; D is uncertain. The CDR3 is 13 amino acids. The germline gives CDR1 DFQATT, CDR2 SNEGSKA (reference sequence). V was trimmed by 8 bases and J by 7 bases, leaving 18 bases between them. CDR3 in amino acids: CSSGPALDQPQHF. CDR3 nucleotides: TGCAGTTCCGGGCCGGCTTTGGACCAGCCCCAGCATTTT.